This T cell receptor (beta chain) was found in a study of response to subunit inactivated influenza vaccine. General study points: Researchers suggested that each seasonal influenza vaccination recruits few new T cells.

MiXCR was run by TCRdb on the RT-PCR reads, yielding one entry per CDR3 protein. The repertoire includes approximately 520,000 distinct CDR3 sequences, approximately 15% of them detected once, and around 3% sits in the top ten. Notes on this clonotype: Its antigen is not known.

The source of this sequence is a man aged 45 to 75 who received an inactivated influenza vaccine. This specimen consisted of CD4+ T cells sorted from PBMCs, obtained less than 30 months after vaccination.

The CDR3, as DNA: TGCGCCAGCAGCCAAAACTCGGGCCAGGGGGAGACCCAGTACTTC. Encoded protein: CASSQNSGQGETQYF. This chain connects TRBV4-3 to TRBJ2-5; a possible D gene is TRBD1 (6 bases). From germline, CDR1 is LGHNA and CDR2 YSLEER. This CDR3 has 15 amino acids. Trimming shortened V by 2 bases and J by 5 bases, and 15 bases separated the two germline ends.